Listed here are 6 T cell receptor beta chains from one sample, sequenced in a study of T cell responses to AZD1222 COVID-19 vaccine. The assay was immunoSEQ multiplex PCR, and TCRdb's table has in-frame clones only and misses some. This sample has around 92,000 clones, with roughly 90% found just once. The material sequenced was peripheral blood, taken on day 0 of AZD1222 vaccination. These TCRs come from an adult in good health.

CDR3 amino acids: CAAGSANEKLFF. The CDR3 DNA is TGTGCCGCGGGGTCGGCTAATGAAAAACTGTTTTTT. The J gene is TRBJ1-4, the V gene TRBV7-9; no reliable D call. V was trimmed by 11 bases and J by 3 bases, leaving 10 bases between them. Germline values: CDR1 SEHNR, CDR2 FQNEAQ (reference sequence). The CDR3 loop spans 12 amino acids.

The V gene is TRBV7-3, the J gene TRBJ2-7; D not resolved. Trimming cost V 4 bases and J 2 bases, with 12 bases left between them. The CDR3 consists of 14 residues. Germline V gene lookup returns CDR1 SGHTA and CDR2 FQGTGA. CDR3 sequence reads: CASSWDNGAYEQYF. The CDR3 DNA reads as TGTGCCAGCAGCTGGGATAACGGAGCCTACGAGCAGTACTTC.

This chain uses TRBV6-5 with TRBJ2-1; D may be TRBD2 (5 bases). The CDR3 length is 12 residues. The V gene lost 6 bases and the J gene lost 9 bases, with 12 bases spanning the gap. CDR1 MNHEY and CDR2 SVGAGI come from the germline V gene. CDR3 sequence (DNA): TGTGCCAGCAGCTTGCCCCGGGGTGAGCAGTTCTTC. Its translation is CASSLPRGEQFF.

This rearrangement joins TRBV7-8 to TRBJ2-7; tentative D call: TRBD2 (5 bases). Germline CDR1 reads SGHVS; CDR2 reads FQNEAQ. Trimming stripped 5 bases from V and 7 bases from J, with 12 bases between. The CDR3 loop spans 12 amino acids. CDR3 coding DNA: TGTGCCAGCAGCCTCGGACCGGGAGAGCAGTACTTC. Translating it yields CASSLGPGEQYF.

This sequence joins TRBV6-5 and TRBJ1-5, with TRBD1 identical over 7 bases. V lost 6 bases, J lost 5 bases, and 7 bases stayed unmatched. The CDR3 has 14 residues. From germline, CDR1 is MNHEY and CDR2 SVGAGI. CDR3 bases: TGTGCCAGCAGCTTAACAGGGGCCCATCAGCCCCAGCATTTT. This encodes CASSLTGAHQPQHF.

This CDR3 reads CASSLGDRDTQYF. The CDR3 bases are TGTGCCAGCAGCTTAGGGGACAGAGATACGCAGTATTTT. The V and J genes are TRBV7-3 and TRBJ2-3, with 7 bases aligning to TRBD1. Looked up from germline, CDR1 is SGHTA and CDR2 is FQGTGA. CDR3 length equals 13 residues. Trimming removed 2 bases from V and 5 bases from J; junction bases left unmatched: 1.